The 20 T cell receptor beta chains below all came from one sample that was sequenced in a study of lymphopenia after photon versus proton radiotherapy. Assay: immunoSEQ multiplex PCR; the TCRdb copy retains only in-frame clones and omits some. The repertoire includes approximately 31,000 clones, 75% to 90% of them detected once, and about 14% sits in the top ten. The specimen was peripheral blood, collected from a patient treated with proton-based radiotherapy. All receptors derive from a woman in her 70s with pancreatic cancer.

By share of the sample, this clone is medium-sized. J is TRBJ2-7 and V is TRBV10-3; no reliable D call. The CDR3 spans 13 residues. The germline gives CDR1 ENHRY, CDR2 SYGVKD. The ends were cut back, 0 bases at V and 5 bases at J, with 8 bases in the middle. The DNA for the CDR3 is TGTGCCATCAGTGAGTCGAAACAGAACGAGCAGTACTTC. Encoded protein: CAISESKQNEQYF.

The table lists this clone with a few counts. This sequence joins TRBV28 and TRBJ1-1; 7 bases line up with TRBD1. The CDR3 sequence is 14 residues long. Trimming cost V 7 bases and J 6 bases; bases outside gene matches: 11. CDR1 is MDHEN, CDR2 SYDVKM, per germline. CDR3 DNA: TGTGCCAGCACGGGTCGACAGGGCGAATCTGAAGCTTTCTTT. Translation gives CASTGRQGESEAFF.

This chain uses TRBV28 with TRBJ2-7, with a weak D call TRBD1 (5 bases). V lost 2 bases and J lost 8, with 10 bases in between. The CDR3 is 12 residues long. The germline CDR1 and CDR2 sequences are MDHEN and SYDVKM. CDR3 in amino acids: CASSLQGNKQYF. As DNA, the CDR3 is TGTGCCAGCAGTTTACAGGGCAACAAGCAGTACTTC.

CDR3 region: CAWSGRGGGATNEKLFF. The DNA of the CDR3 is TGTGCCTGGAGTGGTAGGGGCGGGGGGGCAACTAATGAAAAACTGTTTTTT. J is TRBJ1-4 and V is TRBV30; tentative D call: TRBD1 (5 bases). This CDR3 contains 17 residues. V lost 1 base to trimming and J lost 0 bases, with 15 bases between them. CDR1 GTSNPN and CDR2 SVGIG come from the germline V gene (reference sequence).

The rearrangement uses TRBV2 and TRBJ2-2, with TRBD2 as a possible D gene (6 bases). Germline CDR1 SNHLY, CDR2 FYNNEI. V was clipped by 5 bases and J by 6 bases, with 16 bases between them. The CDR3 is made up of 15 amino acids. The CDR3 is CASSLLSGVPGELFF. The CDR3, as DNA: TGTGCCAGCAGTCTTCTGTCGGGAGTTCCCGGGGAGCTGTTTTTT. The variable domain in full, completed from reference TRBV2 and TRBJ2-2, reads EPEVTQTPSHQVTQMGQEVILRCVPISNHLYFYWYRQILGQKVEFLVSFYNNEISEKSEIFDDQFSVERPDGSNFTLKIRSTKLEDSAMYFCASSLLSGVPGELFFGEGSRLTVL.

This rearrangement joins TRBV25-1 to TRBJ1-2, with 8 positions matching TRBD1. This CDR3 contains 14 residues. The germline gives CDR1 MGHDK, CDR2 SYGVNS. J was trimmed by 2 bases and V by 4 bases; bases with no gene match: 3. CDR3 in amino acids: CASSGTGTNYGYTF. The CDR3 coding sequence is TGTGCCAGCAGTGGGACAGGGACGAACTATGGCTACACCTTC.

The CDR3, as DNA: TGTGCCAGCAGCAACGACGGGAGGAGGTCCTACGAGCAGTACTTC. Protein sequence: CASSNDGRRSYEQYF. The J gene is TRBJ2-7, the V gene TRBV7-9; 7 bases line up with TRBD2. The CDR3 spans 15 residues. From germline, CDR1 is SEHNR and CDR2 FQNEAQ (reference sequence). Losses at the gene ends were 5 bases for V and 1 base for J; bases not matched to a gene: 8.

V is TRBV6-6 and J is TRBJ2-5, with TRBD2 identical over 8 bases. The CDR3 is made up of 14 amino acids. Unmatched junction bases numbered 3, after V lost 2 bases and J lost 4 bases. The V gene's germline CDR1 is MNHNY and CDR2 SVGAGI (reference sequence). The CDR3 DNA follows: TGTGCCAGCAGTTACGGAACTAGCGGAGAGACCCAGTACTTC. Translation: CASSYGTSGETQYF.

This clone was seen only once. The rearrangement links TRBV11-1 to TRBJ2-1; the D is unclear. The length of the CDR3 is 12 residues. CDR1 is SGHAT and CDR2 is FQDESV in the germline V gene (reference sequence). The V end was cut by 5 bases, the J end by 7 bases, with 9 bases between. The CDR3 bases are TGTGCCAGCAGCCGTACCTTGAATGAGCAGTTCTTC. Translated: CASSRTLNEQFF. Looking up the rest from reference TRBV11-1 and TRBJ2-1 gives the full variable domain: EAEVAQSPRYKITEKSQAVAFWCDPISGHATLYWYRQILGQGPELLVQFQDESVVDDSQLPKDRFSAERLKGVDSTLKIQPAELGDSAMYLCASSRTLNEQFFGPGTRLTVL.

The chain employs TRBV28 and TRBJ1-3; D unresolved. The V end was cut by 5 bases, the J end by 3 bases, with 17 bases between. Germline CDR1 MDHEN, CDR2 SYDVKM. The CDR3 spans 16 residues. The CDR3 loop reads CASSPHRASGGNTIYF. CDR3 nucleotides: TGTGCCAGCAGTCCCCATAGGGCTTCGGGTGGAAACACCATATATTTT.

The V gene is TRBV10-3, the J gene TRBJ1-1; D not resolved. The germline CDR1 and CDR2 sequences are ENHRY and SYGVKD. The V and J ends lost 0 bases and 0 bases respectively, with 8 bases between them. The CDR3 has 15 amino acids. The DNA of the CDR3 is TGTGCCATCAGTGAGTCAGAGCAGATGAACACTGAAGCTTTCTTT. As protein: CAISESEQMNTEAFF.

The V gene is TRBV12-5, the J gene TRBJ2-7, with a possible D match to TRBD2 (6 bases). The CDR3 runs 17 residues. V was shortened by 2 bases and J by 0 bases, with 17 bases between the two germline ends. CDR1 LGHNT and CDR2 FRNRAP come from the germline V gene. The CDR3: CASGLPVAPDYSYEQYF. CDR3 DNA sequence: TGTGCTAGTGGTTTGCCGGTCGCCCCGGACTACTCCTACGAGCAGTACTTC.

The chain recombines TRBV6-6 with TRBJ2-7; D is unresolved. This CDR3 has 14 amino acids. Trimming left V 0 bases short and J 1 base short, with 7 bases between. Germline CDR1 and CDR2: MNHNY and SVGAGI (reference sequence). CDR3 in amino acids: CASSYSYSSYEQYF. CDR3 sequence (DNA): TGTGCCAGCAGTTACTCGTACAGTTCCTACGAGCAGTACTTC.

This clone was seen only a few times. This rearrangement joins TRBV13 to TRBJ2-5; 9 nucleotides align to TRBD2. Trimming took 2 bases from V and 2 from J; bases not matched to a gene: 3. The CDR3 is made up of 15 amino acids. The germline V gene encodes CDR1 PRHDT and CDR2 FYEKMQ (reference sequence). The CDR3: CASSLTSGSQETQYF. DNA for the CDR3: TGTGCCAGCAGCTTAACTAGCGGGTCACAAGAGACCCAGTACTTC. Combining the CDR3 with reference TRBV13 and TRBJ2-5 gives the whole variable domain AAGVIQSPRHLIKEKRETATLKCYPIPRHDTVYWYQQGPGQDPQFLISFYEKMQSDKGSIPDRFSAQQFSDYHSELNMSSLELGDSALYFCASSLTSGSQETQYFGPGTRLLVL.

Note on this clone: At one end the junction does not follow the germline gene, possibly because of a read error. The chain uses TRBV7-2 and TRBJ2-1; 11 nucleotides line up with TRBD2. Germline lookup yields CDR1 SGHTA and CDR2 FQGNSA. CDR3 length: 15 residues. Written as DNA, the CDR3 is TGTGCCAGCAGCCCCGGACCTACTAGCGGGAGTTCTTCGATCTTC. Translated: CASSPGPTSGSSSIF.

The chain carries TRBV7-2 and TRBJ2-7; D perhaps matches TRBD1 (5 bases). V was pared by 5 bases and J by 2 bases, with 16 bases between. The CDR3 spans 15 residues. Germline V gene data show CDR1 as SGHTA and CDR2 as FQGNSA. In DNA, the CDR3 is TGTGCCAGCAGCCAAGGGGTCGGTCCGACCTACGAGCAGTACTTC. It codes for CASSQGVGPTYEQYF.

Written as DNA, the CDR3 is TGTGCCATCAGGAGCGGTCTCGGGGTGAACACTGAAGCTTTCTTT. It specifies CAIRSGLGVNTEAFF. The V gene is TRBV10-3, the J gene TRBJ1-1; D remains unclear. Germline V CDR1 and CDR2: ENHRY, SYGVKD. This CDR3 contains 15 residues. The V end lost 6 bases, the J end lost 0 bases, and 14 bases lay between the germline ends.

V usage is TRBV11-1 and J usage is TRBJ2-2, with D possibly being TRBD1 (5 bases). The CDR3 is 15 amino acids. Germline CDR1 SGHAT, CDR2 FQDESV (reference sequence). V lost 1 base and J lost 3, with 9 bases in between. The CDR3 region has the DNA TGTGCCAGCAGCTTAGGACAGACCTACACCGGGGAGCTGTTTTTT. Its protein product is CASSLGQTYTGELFF.

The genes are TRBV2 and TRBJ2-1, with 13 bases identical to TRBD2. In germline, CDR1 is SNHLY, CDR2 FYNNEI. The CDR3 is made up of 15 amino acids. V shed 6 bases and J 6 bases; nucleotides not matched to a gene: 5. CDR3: CASRAGTSGVNEQFF. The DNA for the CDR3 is TGTGCCAGCAGGGCGGGGACTAGCGGGGTCAATGAGCAGTTCTTC.

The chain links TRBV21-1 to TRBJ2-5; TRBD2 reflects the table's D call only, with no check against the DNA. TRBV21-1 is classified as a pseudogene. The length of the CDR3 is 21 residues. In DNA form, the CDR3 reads TGTGCCAGCAGCAAAGGGTCGTTAGGCCTAGCCCTTACCCGGTACCAAGAGACCCAGTACTTC. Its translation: CASSKGSLGLALTRYQETQYF.